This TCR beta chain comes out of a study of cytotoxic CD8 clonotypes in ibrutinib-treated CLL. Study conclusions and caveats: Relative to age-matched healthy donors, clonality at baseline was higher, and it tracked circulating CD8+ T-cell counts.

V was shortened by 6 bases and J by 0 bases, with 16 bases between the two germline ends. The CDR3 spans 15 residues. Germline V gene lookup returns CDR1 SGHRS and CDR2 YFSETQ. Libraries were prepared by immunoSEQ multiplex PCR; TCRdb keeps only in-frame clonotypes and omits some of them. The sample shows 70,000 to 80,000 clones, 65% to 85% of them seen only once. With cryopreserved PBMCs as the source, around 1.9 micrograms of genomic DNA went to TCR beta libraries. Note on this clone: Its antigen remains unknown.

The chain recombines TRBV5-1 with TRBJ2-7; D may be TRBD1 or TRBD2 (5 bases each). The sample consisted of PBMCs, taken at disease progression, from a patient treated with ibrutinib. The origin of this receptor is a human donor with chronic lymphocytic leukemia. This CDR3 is CASKYTAGSSYEQYF. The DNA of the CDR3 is TGCGCCAGCAAATATACGGCAGGGAGCTCCTACGAGCAGTACTTC.